These 23 T cell receptor beta chains were all obtained from the same sample, sequenced in a study of regulatory T cells in long-lasting Graves disease. Time point here: newly diagnosed GD, antithyroid drugs for less than 3 months. There was RNA extracted from PBMCs, and the TCR library was made from it. Construction of TCR beta libraries relied on iRepertoire HTBI primers and on Arm-PCR targeting CDR3 regions. TCRdb fed the multiplex PCR reads into MiXCR, producing one record per CDR3 protein. In the table there are around 400,000 distinct CDR3 sequences, over 12% of which are singletons. The sample was also linked to a second study, of T cells in Graves' hyperthyroidism and ophthalmopathy.

Sequenced material: peripheral blood mononuclear cells (PBMCs), taken at new diagnosis, from a patient treated with antithyroid drugs. The receptors here all came from a middle-aged woman with Graves disease.

This clonotype has ten or more counts. V is TRBV28 and J is TRBJ2-1, with 8 bases that match TRBD1. Germline assignment: CDR1 MDHEN and CDR2 SYDVKM. CDR3 length equals 15 residues. Trimming took 5 bases from V and 1 from J; bases not matched to a gene: 4. As DNA, the CDR3 is TGTGCCAGCAGTCAACAGGGGGTTTCCTACAATGAGCAGTTCTTC. It encodes CASSQQGVSYNEQFF.

This clonotype has a handful of counts. The chain employs TRBV7-3 and TRBJ2-1; perhaps D is TRBD1 or TRBD2 (8 bases each). Per the germline V gene, CDR1 is SGHTA and CDR2 is FQGTGA. The CDR3 length is 16 residues. V was pared by 5 bases and J by 8 bases, with 22 bases between. Here the CDR3 DNA reads TGTGCCAGCAGCCCCCAGGGGGCAAGCGGGAGCGATGAGCAGTTCTTC. Translating it yields CASSPQGASGSDEQFF.

V is TRBV5-1 and J is TRBJ2-3, with D unclear. Germline loops: CDR1 SGHRS, CDR2 YFSETQ. The CDR3 is 13 amino acids. Trimming took off 4 bases at V and 1 base at J, with 7 bases between the two ends. The CDR3 loop reads CASSGWGTDTQYF. The CDR3 DNA is TGCGCCAGCAGCGGGTGGGGCACAGATACGCAGTATTTT.

Only a few counts were recorded for this clonotype. V usage is TRBV29-1 and J usage is TRBJ2-2, with TRBD2 matching over 7 bases. Germline V CDR1 and CDR2: SQVTM, ANQGSEA. CDR3 length equals 13 residues. V dropped 7 bases and J dropped 5; count of bases not matched to a gene: 7. The CDR3 nucleotides are TGCAGCGCCTTAGCGGGTAGGACCGGGGAGCTGTTTTTT. This gives the protein CSALAGRTGELFF.

This clonotype appeared a few times. V gene TRBV27 combines with J gene TRBJ1-6; D gene uncertain. Per the germline V gene, CDR1 is MNHEY and CDR2 is SMNVEV (reference sequence). The CDR3 has 15 residues. V lost 3 bases and J lost 5, with 11 bases in between. DNA of the CDR3: TGTGCCAGCAGTTTCTTATTACAGAATAATTCACCCCTCCACTTT. Protein sequence: CASSFLLQNNSPLHF.

Points on this clonotype: One end of the junction fails to match germline, which may point to a read error. The chain has TRBV3-1 and TRBJ2-1; TRBD2 matches 11 bases. CDR1 and CDR2 (germline): LGHDT, YNNKEL (reference sequence). The CDR3 has 15 residues. CDR3 sequence reads: CTSSQPGLADNEQFF. For the CDR3, the DNA is TGTACCAGCAGCCAACCGGGACTAGCGGACAATGAGCAGTTCTTC.

In this sample, this clonotype turned up many times. The chain recombines TRBV28 with TRBJ2-1; 11 bases agree with TRBD2. This CDR3 contains 16 residues. V dropped 4 bases and J dropped 6; count of bases not matched to a gene: 8. CDR1 MDHEN and CDR2 SYDVKM come from the germline V gene. CDR3 in amino acids: CASSSRLAGRGNEQFF. CDR3 DNA sequence: TGTGCCAGCAGTTCACGACTAGCGGGAAGGGGCAATGAGCAGTTCTTC.

This clonotype was picked up a small number of times. The chain links TRBV10-1 to TRBJ2-2; D not certain. V was clipped by 5 bases and J by 0 bases, with 10 bases between them. The germline gives CDR1 WNHNN, CDR2 SYGVQD (reference sequence). The CDR3 is made up of 15 amino acids. The CDR3 nucleotides are TGCGCCAGCAGTCTGGTCGGCACGAACACCGGGGAGCTGTTTTTT. Translated, it gives CASSLVGTNTGELFF.

This clonotype showed up many times. The chain links TRBV9 to TRBJ2-7; TRBD2 agrees at 8 bases. The CDR3 consists of 15 residues. V was clipped by 1 base and J by 6 bases; unmatched bases: 9. Germline CDR1 reads SGDLS; CDR2 reads YYNGEE. CDR3 sequence: CASSVIQRERCEQYF. CDR3 DNA: TGTGCCAGCAGCGTAATCCAGCGGGAGAGATGCGAGCAGTACTTC.

This clonotype was seen only a few times. The J gene is TRBJ2-5, the V gene TRBV30; 9 positions match TRBD2. The CDR3 consists of 15 residues. With 5 bases clipped from V and 0 bases from J, the junction kept 7 bases outside the gene matches. Germline V gene sequence: CDR1 GTSNPN, CDR2 SVGIG (reference sequence). The CDR3 loop is CAWEWGGRDQETQYF. CDR3 coding DNA: TGTGCCTGGGAGTGGGGCGGGAGGGACCAAGAGACCCAGTACTTC.

In its sample, this clonotype was seen many times. The genes are TRBV11-3 and TRBJ2-3, with 8 bases fitting TRBD2. With V trimmed by 1 base and J by 2 bases, 14 bases remained unmatched. There are 19 residues in the CDR3. CDR1 and CDR2 from the germline V gene are SGHNT and YENEEA. The CDR3 region is CASSLGFFRLAFDTDTQYF. CDR3 in DNA: TGTGCCAGCAGCTTAGGATTTTTCCGACTAGCGTTTGACACAGATACGCAGTATTTT.

This clonotype was counted a few times. A read error is possible here, since a much larger clone lies one base away. This chain links TRBV9 with TRBJ2-7; D unresolved. V was pared by 3 bases and J by 6 bases, with 10 bases between. The CDR3 loop spans 12 amino acids. CDR1 is SGDLS and CDR2 is YYNGEE in the germline V gene. The CDR3 coding sequence is TGTGCCAGCAGCGCCAATGGCTGCGAGCAGTACTTC. As protein: CASSANGCEQYF. Looking up the rest from reference TRBV9 and TRBJ2-7 gives the full variable domain: DSGVTQTPKHLITATGQRVTLRCSPRSGDLSVYWYQQSLDQGLQFLIQYYNGEERAKGNILERFSAQQFPDLHSELNLSSLELGDSALYFCASSANGCEQYFGPGTRLTVT.

This chain connects TRBV4-1 to TRBJ2-7; TRBD1 matches 7 bases. There are 15 residues in the CDR3. V shed 1 base, J shed 7 bases, and the junction held 10 bases outside the gene matches. The germline V gene encodes CDR1 MGHRA and CDR2 YSYEKL. The CDR3 loop reads CASSQGQFTGVEQYF. The DNA of the CDR3 is TGCGCCAGCAGCCAAGGCCAGTTCACAGGGGTGGAGCAGTACTTC.

This clonotype was counted at least ten times. The J gene is TRBJ2-1, the V gene TRBV28; 11 bases are shared with TRBD2. The length of the CDR3 is 15 residues. Per germline, CDR1 MDHEN and CDR2 SYDVKM. V lost 3 bases, J lost 9 bases, and 7 bases stayed unmatched. CDR3 DNA sequence: TGTGCCAGCAGTTTTGGGCGACTAGCGGGATTTGAGCAGTTCTTC. This encodes CASSFGRLAGFEQFF.

The chain is built from TRBV10-3 and TRBJ1-4, with 7 bases identical to TRBD1. Looked up from germline, CDR1 is ENHRY and CDR2 is SYGVKD. Losses at the gene ends were 8 bases for V and 6 bases for J; bases not matched to a gene: 3. The CDR3 is 12 amino acids. CDR3 amino acids: CAIGGTDEKLFF. The CDR3 DNA reads as TGTGCCATCGGGGGGACAGATGAAAAACTGTTTTTT.

Points on this clonotype: A much larger clone sits a single nucleotide away, making a read error possible. V and J are TRBV28 and TRBJ1-2; 7 bases are shared with TRBD1. Germline V lookup: CDR1 MDHEN, CDR2 SYDVKM. V was clipped by 2 bases and J by 7 bases; unmatched bases: 10. The CDR3 extends over 15 amino acids. The CDR3 sequence: CASSLPGLTGSGYTF. The CDR3 region has the DNA TGTGCCAGCAGTTTACCGGGGTTGACAGGGTCTGGCTACACCTTC.

This chain links TRBV19 with TRBJ2-3; D possibly corresponds to TRBD2 (6 bases). Deletions cut 6 bases from V and 1 base from J, with 14 bases between. The CDR3 totals 15 residues. The V gene's germline CDR1 is LNHDA and CDR2 SQIVND (reference sequence). The CDR3 is CASSHRGSGTDTQYF. CDR3 nucleotide sequence: TGTGCCAGTAGCCACCGGGGGTCGGGCACAGATACGCAGTATTTT.

This clonotype was detected ten times or more. The V gene is TRBV2, the J gene TRBJ1-5; the match to TRBD1 covers 12 bases. The CDR3 extends over 20 amino acids. V lost 7 bases, J lost 3 bases, and 19 bases stayed unmatched. Germline CDR1 SNHLY, CDR2 FYNNEI. The CDR3 sequence is CASTRSRGTGGTRSNQPQHF. The CDR3 DNA is TGTGCCAGCACCCGAAGTCGGGGGACAGGGGGCACCCGGTCCAATCAGCCCCAGCATTTT.

The V call is TRBV9, the J call TRBJ2-1; 9 positions match TRBD2. The germline V gene encodes CDR1 SGDLS and CDR2 YYNGEE. The CDR3 has 14 amino acids. Losses at the gene ends were 7 bases for V and 6 bases for J; bases not matched to a gene: 8. CDR3 nucleotides: TGTGCCAGCTCCGGGACTAGCCCCATCAATGAGCAGTTCTTC. It encodes CASSGTSPINEQFF.

This clonotype was counted at least ten times. The rearrangement links TRBV6-2 or TRBV6-3 to TRBJ2-1; 11 bases agree with TRBD2. Germline V gene data show CDR1 as MNHEY and CDR2 as SVGEGT. With V trimmed by 5 bases and J by 6 bases, 9 bases remained unmatched. This CDR3 contains 16 residues. The CDR3 DNA reads TGTGCCAGCAGTAGATTGACTAGCGGGAATGTCAATGAGCAGTTCTTC. Its translation is CASSRLTSGNVNEQFF.

Ten or more counts support this clonotype. The chain carries TRBV11-3 and TRBJ1-1, with unresolved D. Trimming took 5 bases from V and 1 from J, leaving 11 bases between them. CDR3 length: 14 residues. Looked up from germline, CDR1 is SGHNT and CDR2 is YENEEA. CDR3 protein: CASSTRGGNTEAFF. For the CDR3, the DNA is TGTGCCAGCAGCACCCGGGGTGGGAACACTGAAGCTTTCTTT. Based on the CDR3 plus reference TRBV11-3 and TRBJ1-1, the full variable domain is EAGVVQSPRYKIIEKKQPVAFWCNPISGHNTLYWYLQNLGQGPELLIRYENEEAVDDSQLPKDRFSAERLKGVDSTLKIQPAELGDSAVYLCASSTRGGNTEAFFGQGTRLTVV.

The rearrangement uses TRBV15 and TRBJ1-4; 7 bases fit TRBD1. The germline CDR1 and CDR2 sequences are LNHNV and YYDKDF (reference sequence). The V and J ends lost 1 base and 0 bases, in that order; junction bases with no gene match: 5. This CDR3 contains 17 residues. In DNA form, the CDR3 reads TGTGCCACCAGCAGAGGCAGGGGGACTTCAACTAATGAAAAACTGTTTTTT. It translates to CATSRGRGTSTNEKLFF.

In its sample, this clonotype was seen many times. The chain employs TRBV11-3 and TRBJ2-1; 9 positions agree with TRBD2. Germline trimming cut 5 bases from V and 4 bases from J; bases unmatched to any gene: 9. CDR1 and CDR2 (germline): SGHNT, YENEEA. The CDR3 is 16 amino acids. The CDR3 nucleotides are TGTGCCAGCAGCCTAAGACCGGGACTAGCTTACAATGAGCAGTTCTTC. It codes for CASSLRPGLAYNEQFF.